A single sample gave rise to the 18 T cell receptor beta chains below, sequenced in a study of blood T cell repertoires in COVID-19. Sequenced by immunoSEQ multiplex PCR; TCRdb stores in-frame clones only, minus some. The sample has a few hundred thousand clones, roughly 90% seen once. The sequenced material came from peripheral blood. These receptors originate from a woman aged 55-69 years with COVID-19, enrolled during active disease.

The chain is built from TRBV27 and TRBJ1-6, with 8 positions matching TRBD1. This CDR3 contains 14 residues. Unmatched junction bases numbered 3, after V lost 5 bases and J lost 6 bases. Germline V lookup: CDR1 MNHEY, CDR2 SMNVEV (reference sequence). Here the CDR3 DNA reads TGTGCCAGCAGTCCGGACAGGGCTAATTCACCCCTCCACTTT. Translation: CASSPDRANSPLHF.

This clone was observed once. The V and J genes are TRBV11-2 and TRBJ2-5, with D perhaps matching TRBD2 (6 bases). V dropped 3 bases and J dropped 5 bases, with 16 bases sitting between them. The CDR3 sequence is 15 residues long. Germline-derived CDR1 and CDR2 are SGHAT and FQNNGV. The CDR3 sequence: CASSLVRGVGETQYF. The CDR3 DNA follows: TGTGCCAGCAGCTTGGTGCGGGGAGTTGGGGAGACCCAGTACTTC.

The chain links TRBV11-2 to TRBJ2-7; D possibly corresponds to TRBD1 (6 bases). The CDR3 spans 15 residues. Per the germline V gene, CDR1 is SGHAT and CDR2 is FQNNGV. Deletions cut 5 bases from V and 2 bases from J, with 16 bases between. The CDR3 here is CASSRPGSGAYEQYF. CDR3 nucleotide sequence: TGTGCCAGCAGCCGCCCCGGGTCAGGGGCCTACGAGCAGTACTTC. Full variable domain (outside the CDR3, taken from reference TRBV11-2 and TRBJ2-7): EAGVAQSPRYKIIEKRQSVAFWCNPISGHATLYWYQQILGQGPKLLIQFQNNGVVDDSQLPKDRFSAERLKGVDSTLKIQPAKLEDSAVYLCASSRPGSGAYEQYFGPGTRLTVT.

CDR3 bases: TGTGCCAGCAGTAGACTAGCGGGGGGGGCCGATACGCAGTATTTT. Its protein is CASSRLAGGADTQYF. The chain employs TRBV6-2 or TRBV6-3 and TRBJ2-3; 14 positions match TRBD2. V shed 5 bases, J shed 6 bases, and the junction held 4 bases outside the gene matches. The CDR3 consists of 15 residues. CDR1 and CDR2 (germline): MNHEY, SVGEGT.

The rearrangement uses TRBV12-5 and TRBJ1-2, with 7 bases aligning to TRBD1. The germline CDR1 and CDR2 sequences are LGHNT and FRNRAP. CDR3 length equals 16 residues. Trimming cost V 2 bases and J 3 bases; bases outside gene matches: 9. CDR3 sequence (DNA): TGTGCTAGTGGTTTGTTCCGGGACAGAGAGGACTATGGCTACACCTTC. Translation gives CASGLFRDREDYGYTF.

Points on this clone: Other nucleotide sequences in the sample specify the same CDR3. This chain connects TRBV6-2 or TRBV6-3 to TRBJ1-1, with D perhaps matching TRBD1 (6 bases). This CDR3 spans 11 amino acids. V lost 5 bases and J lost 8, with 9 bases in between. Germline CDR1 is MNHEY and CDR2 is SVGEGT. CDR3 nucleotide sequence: TGTGCCAGCAGTCAGGGGACAGAAGCTTTCTTT. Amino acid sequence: CASSQGTEAFF.

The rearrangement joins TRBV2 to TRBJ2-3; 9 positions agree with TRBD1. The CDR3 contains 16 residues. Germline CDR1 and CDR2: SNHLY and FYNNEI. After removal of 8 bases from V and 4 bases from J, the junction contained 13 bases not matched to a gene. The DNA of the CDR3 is TGTGCCAGCGTCCCGGGGCGGGACAGGGTGGCAGATACGCAGTATTTT. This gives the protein CASVPGRDRVADTQYF.

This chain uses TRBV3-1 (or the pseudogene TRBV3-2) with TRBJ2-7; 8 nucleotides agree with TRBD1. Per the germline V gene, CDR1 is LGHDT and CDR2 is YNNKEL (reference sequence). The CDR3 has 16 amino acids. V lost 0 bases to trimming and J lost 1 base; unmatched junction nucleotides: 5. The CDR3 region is CASSQEGTGTSYEQYF. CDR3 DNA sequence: TGTGCCAGCAGCCAAGAAGGGACAGGTACTTCCTACGAGCAGTACTTC.

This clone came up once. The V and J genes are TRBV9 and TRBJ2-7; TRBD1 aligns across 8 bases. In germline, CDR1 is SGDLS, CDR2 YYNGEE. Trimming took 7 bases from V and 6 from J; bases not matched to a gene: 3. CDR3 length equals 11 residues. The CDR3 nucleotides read TGTGCCAGCGACAGGGGAGGCGAGCAGTACTTC. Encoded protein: CASDRGGEQYF.

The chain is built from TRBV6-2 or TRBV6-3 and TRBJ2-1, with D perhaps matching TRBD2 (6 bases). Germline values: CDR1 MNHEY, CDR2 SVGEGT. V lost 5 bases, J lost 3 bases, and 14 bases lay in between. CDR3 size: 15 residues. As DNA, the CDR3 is TGTGCCAGCAGTCGCCGGAGGGCAAACTACAATGAGCAGTTCTTC. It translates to CASSRRRANYNEQFF.

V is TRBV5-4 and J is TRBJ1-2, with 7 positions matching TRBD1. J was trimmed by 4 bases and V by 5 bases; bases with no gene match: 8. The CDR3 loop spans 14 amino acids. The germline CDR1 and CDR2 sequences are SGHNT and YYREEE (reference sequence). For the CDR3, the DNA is TGTGCCAGCAGTGAAGACAGGGACATCTATGGCTACACCTTC. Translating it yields CASSEDRDIYGYTF.

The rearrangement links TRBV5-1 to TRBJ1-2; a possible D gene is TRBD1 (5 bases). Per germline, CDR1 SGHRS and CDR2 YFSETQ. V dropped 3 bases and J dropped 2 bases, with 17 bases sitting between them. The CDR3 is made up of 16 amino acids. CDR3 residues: CASSSPNDGGNYGYTF. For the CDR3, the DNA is TGCGCCAGCAGCTCCCCAAACGACGGGGGGAACTATGGCTACACCTTC.

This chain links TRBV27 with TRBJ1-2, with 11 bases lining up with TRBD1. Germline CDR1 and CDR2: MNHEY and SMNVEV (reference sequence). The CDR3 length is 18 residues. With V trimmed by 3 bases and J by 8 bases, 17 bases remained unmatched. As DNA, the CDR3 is TGTGCCAGCAGTTTCTTTTCGGGGACAGGGGGTCTCCAGTGGGGCTACACCTTC. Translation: CASSFFSGTGGLQWGYTF.

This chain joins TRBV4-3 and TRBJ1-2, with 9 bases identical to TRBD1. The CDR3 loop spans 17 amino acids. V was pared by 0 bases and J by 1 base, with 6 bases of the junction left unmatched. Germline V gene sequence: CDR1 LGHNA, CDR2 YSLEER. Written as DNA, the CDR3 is TGCGCCAGCAGCCAAGAGTATCGGGGACAGGGTAACTATGGCTACACCTTC. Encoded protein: CASSQEYRGQGNYGYTF.

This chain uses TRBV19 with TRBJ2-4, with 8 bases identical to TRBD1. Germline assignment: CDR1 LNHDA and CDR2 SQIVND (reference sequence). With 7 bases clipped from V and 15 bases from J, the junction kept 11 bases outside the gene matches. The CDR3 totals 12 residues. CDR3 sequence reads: CASNTGGNYPYF. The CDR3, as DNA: TGTGCCAGTAATACAGGGGGTAACTATCCGTACTTC.

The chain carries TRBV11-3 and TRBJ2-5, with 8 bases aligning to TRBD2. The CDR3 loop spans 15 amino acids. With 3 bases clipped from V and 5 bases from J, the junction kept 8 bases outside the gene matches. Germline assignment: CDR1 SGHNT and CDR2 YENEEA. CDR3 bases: TGTGCCAGCAGCTTCTCCGGGGGGGCATCCGAGACCCAGTACTTC. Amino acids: CASSFSGGASETQYF.

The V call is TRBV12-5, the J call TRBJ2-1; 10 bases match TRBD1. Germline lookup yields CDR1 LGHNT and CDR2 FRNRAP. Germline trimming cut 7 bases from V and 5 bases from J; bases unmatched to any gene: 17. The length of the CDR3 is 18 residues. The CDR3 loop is CASAPTVAWTGGDNEQFF. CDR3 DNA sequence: TGTGCTAGTGCCCCGACCGTGGCCTGGACAGGGGGGGACAATGAGCAGTTCTTC.

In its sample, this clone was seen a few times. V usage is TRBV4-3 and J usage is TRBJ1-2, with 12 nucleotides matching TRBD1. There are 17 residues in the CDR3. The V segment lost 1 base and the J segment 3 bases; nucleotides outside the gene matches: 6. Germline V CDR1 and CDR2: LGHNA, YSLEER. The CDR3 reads CASSQAGQGAPYYGYTF. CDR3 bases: TGCGCCAGCAGCCAAGCGGGACAGGGGGCCCCTTACTATGGCTACACCTTC.